This T cell receptor (beta chain) was captured in a study of T cells in Graves' hyperthyroidism and ophthalmopathy. Study-wide results and caveats: Most thyroid clonotypes expanded above 0.001 appeared in blood too. The model forecast ophthalmopathy, anticipating it by a median roughly 6.3 months before onset.

On this clonotype: The antigen remains undetermined.

TCR beta CDR3 regions were amplified from RNA transcripts. The HTBI primer set served for first-round RT-PCR of the TCR CDR3. MiXCR, run by TCRdb on the multiplex PCR reads, gives a single entry per CDR3 protein. Seen here are about 840,000 distinct CDR3 sequences, 38% observed once, and the top ten hold about 9%. In germline, CDR1 is MNHEY, CDR2 SVGAGI. The CDR3 covers 16 residues. Deletions cut 2 bases from V and 2 bases from J, with 15 bases between. For the diagnoses, clinical symptoms, serum thyroxine and TRAb, thyroid ultrasound and orbital computed tomography were used. The V and J genes are TRBV6-5 and TRBJ1-1; unclear D gene. This clonotype originated in a man between 18 and 35 years old with Graves' hyperthyroidism. Sequencing input: blood. The CDR3 region is CASSYRSIGPNTEAFF. The CDR3 bases are TGTGCCAGCAGTTACAGGTCGATAGGACCAAACACTGAAGCTTTCTTT.